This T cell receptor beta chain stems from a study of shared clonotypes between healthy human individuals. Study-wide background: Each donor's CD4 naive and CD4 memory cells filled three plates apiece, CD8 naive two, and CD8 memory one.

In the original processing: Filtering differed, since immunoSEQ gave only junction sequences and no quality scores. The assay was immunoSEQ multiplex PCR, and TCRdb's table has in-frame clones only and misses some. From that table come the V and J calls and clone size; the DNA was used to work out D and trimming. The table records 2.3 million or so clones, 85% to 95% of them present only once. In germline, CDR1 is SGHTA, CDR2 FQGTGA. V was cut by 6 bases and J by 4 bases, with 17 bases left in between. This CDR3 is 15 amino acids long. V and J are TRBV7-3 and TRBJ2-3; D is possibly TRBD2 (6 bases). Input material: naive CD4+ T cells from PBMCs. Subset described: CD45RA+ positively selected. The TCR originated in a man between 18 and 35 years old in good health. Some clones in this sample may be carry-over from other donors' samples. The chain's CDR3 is CASSPGGLRPDTQYF. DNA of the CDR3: TGTGCCAGCAGTCCCGGGGGTCTCCGCCCAGATACGCAGTATTTT. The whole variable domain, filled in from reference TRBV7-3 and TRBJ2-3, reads GAGVSQTPSNKVTEKGKYVELRCDPISGHTALYWYRQSLGQGPEFLIYFQGTGAADDSGLPNDRFFAVRPEGSVSTLKIQRTERGDSAVYLCASSPGGLRPDTQYFGPGTRLTVL.